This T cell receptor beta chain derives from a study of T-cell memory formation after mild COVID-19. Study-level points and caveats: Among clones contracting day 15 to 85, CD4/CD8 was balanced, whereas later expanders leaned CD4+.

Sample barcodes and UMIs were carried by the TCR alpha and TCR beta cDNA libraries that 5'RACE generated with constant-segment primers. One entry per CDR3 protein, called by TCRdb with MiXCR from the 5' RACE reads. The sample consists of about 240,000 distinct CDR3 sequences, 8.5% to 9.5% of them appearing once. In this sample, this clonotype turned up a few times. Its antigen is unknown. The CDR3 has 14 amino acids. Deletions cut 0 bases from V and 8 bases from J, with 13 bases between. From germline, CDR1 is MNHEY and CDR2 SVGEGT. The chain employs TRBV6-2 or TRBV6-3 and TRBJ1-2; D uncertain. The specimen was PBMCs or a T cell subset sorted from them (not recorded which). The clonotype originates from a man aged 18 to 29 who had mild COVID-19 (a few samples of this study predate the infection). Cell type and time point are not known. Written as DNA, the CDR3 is TGTGCCAGCAGTTACTCGAGCCTACTCGGAGGCTACACCTTC. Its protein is CASSYSSLLGGYTF.